Below, one T cell receptor (beta chain) is given with its context. The antigen remains undetermined. This table comes from immunoSEQ multiplex PCR, and its TCRdb copy is limited to in-frame clones, with some not included. Of about 3,200 clones in the sample, approximately 80% were seen once. The source of the sample is a study of PD-1 blockade in classical Hodgkin lymphoma. Study results and caveats: Reports indicated that newly diagnosed patients had lower baseline TCR diversity than healthy donors did.

There are 13 residues in the CDR3. Germline-derived CDR1 and CDR2 are MGHRA and YSYEKL. V lost 3 bases and J 5 bases, leaving 7 bases between the germline ends. Time point specified: newly diagnosed, previously untreated cHL patient sample. The authors enriched CD8+ T cells from thawed PBMCs via magnetic negative selection. Sequenced input: CD8+ T cells from blood. This TCR came from a human donor with classical Hodgkin lymphoma. The rearrangement joins TRBV4-1 to TRBJ2-2; D gene uncertain. CDR3 in DNA: TGCGCCAGCAGCCACTCCAGGACCGGGGAGCTGTTTTTT. It yields the protein CASSHSRTGELFF.